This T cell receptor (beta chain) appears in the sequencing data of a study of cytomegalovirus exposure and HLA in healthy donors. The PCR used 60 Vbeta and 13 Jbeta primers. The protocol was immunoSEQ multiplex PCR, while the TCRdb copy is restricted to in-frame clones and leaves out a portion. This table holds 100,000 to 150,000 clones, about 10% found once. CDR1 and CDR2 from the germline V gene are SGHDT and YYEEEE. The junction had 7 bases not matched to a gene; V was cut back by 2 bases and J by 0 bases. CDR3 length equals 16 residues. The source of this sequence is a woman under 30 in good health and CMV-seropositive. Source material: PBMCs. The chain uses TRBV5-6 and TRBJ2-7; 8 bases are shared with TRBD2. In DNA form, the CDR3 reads TGTGCCAGCAGCTTAACATTCGGGGGGGACTCCTACGAGCAGTACTTC. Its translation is CASSLTFGGDSYEQYF.